This TCR beta chain came from a study of blood T cell repertoires in COVID-19. Overall study: Acute and convalescent COVID-19 samples came from the United States, Italy and Spain. PBMCs, B-cell-depleted T cells, or T cells provided the cDNA or gDNA that made up the material.

Under the authors' procedure: Reference gene primer amplification yielded estimated nucleated cell counts. The repertoire was sequenced with immunoSEQ multiplex PCR; TCRdb's copy has only in-frame clones and lacks some. The DNA gave D and trimming, while V, J and clone size come from that table. The data hold roughly 70,000 clones, with 82% observed a single time. The source is a woman aged 55-70 years with acute or convalescent COVID-19. The source material was peripheral blood.

The CDR3 sequence: CAWARQGRFYGYTF. CDR3 sequence (DNA): TGTGCCTGGGCAAGACAGGGGCGTTTCTATGGCTACACCTTC. V and J are TRBV30 and TRBJ1-2; TRBD1 matches at 8 bases. Germline assignment: CDR1 GTSNPN and CDR2 SVGIG (reference sequence). Losses at the gene ends were 5 bases for V and 4 bases for J; bases not matched to a gene: 9. The CDR3 contains 14 residues.